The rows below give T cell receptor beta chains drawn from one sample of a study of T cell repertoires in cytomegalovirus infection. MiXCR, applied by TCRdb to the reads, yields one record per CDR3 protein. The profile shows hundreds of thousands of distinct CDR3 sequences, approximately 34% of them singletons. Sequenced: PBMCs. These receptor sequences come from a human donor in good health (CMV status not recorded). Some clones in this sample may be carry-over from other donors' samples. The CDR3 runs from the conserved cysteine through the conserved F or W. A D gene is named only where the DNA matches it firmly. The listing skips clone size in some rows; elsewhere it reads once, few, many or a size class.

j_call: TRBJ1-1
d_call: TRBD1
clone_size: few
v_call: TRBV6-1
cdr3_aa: CASSSRTGKDTEAFF
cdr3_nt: TGTGCCAGCAGTTCCCGGACAGGGAAGGACACTGAAGCTTTCTTT

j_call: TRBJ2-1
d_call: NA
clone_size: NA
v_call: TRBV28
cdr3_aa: CASSFAEYNEQFF
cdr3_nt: TGTGCCAGCAGTTTTGCCGAATACAATGAGCAGTTCTTC

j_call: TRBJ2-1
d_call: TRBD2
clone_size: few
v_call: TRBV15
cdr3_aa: CATSPNYSRGLAGVYEQFF
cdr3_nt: TGTGCCACCAGTCCAAATTACTCCCGTGGGCTAGCGGGAGTGTATGAGCAGTTCTTC

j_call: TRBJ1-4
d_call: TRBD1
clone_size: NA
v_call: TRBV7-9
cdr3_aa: CASSPDRPTTNEKLFF
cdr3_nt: TGTGCCAGCAGCCCGGACAGGCCGACAACTAATGAAAAACTGTTTTTT

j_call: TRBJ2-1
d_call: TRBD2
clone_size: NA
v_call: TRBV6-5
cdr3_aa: CASRDSGRAINEQFF
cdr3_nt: TGTGCCAGCAGGGATAGCGGGAGGGCCATAAATGAGCAGTTCTTC

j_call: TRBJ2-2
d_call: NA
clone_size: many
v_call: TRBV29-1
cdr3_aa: CSVARNTGELFF
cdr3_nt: TGCAGCGTTGCTAGAAACACCGGGGAGCTGTTTTTT

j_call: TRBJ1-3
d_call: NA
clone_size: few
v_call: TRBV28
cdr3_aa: CASSLPTRTAYSGNTIYF
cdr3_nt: TGTGCCAGCAGTTTACCGACCCGGACGGCGTATTCTGGAAACACCATATATTTT

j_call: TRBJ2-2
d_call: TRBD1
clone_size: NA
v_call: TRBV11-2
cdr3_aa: CASSARGLAGELFF
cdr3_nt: TGTGCCAGCAGCGCCAGGGGGCTCGCCGGGGAGCTGTTTTTT

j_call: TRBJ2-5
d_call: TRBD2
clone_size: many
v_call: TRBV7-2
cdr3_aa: CASSLGLAGPPRETQYF
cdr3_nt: TGTGCCAGCAGCTTAGGACTAGCGGGACCCCCCCGGGAGACCCAGTACTTC

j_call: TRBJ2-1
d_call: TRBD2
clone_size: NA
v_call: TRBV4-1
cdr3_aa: CASSQDTSGRYNEQFF
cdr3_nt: TGCGCCAGCAGCCAAGACACTAGCGGAAGATACAATGAGCAGTTCTTC

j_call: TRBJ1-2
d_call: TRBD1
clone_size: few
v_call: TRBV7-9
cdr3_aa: CASSEQTGYNYGYTF
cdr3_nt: TGTGCCAGCAGCGAACAGACAGGGTACAACTATGGCTACACCTTC

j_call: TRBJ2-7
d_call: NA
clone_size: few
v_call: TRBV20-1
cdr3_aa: CSARVPSGAQYF
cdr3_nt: TGCAGTGCTAGAGTACCCAGCGGAGCTCAGTACTTC

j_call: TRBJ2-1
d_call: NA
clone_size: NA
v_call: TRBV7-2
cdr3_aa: CASSFTKTGGSSYNEQFF
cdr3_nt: TGTGCCAGCAGCTTCACAAAGACGGGGGGCAGCTCCTACAATGAGCAGTTCTTC

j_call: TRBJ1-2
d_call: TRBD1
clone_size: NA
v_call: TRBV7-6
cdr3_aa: CASSEGTGGGYGYTF
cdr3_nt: TGTGCCAGCAGCGAAGGGACAGGGGGGGGTTATGGCTACACCTTC

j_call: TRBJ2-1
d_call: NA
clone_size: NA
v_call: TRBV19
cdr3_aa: CASTKESSSYNEQFF
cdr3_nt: TGTGCCAGTACTAAGGAGTCATCCTCCTACAATGAGCAGTTCTTC

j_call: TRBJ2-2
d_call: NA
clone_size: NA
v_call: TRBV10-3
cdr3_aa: CAIKSLNTGELFF
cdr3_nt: TGTGCCATCAAGAGCCTAAACACCGGGGAGCTGTTTTTT

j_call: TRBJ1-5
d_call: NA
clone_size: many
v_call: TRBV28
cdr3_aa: CASSRGGPGIPPEPQHF
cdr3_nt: TGTGCCAGCAGTCGAGGGGGTCCCGGGATCCCGCCGGAGCCCCAGCATTTT

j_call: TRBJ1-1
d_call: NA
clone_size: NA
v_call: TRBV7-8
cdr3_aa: CASSRRVSHEAFF
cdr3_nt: TGTGCCAGCAGCAGACGGGTTTCCCATGAAGCTTTCTTT

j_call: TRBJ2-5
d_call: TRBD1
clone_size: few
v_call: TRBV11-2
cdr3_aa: CASSLGDRGAETQYF
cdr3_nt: TGTGCCAGCAGCTTGGGAGACAGGGGAGCGGAGACCCAGTACTTC

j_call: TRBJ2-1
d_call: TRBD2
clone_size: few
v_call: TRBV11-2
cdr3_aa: CASSPRLAETDEQFF
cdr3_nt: TGTGCCAGCAGCCCAAGACTAGCGGAGACCGATGAGCAGTTCTTC

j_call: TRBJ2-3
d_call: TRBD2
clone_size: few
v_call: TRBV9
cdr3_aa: CASSGPSGKVIDTQYF
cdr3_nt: TGTGCCAGCAGCGGCCCTAGCGGGAAGGTGATAGATACGCAGTATTTT

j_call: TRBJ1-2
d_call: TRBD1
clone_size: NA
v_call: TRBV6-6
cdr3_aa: CASRPDGTGDYGYTF
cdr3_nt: TGTGCCAGCAGACCAGATGGGACAGGGGATTATGGCTACACCTTC

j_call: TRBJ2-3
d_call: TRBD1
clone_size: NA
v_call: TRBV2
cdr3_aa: CASNRDRDTDTQYF
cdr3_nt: TGTGCCAGCAACCGGGACAGAGACACAGATACGCAGTATTTT

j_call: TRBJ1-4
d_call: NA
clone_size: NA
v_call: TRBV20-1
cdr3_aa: CSARGGTTHEKLFF
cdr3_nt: TGCAGTGCTAGGGGGGGGACAACGCATGAAAAACTGTTTTTT

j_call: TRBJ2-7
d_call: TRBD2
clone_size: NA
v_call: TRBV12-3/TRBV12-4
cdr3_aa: CASRIAGGREQYF
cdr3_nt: TGTGCCAGCAGAATAGCGGGGGGGAGGGAGCAGTACTTC

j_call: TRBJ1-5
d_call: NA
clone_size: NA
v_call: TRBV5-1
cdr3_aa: CASSPGPQGANQPQHF
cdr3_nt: TGCGCCAGCAGCCCGGGGCCACAGGGCGCCAATCAGCCCCAGCATTTT

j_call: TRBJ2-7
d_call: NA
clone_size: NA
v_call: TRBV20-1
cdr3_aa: CSARDSPGAGDEQYF
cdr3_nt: TGCAGTGCTAGAGATTCCCCTGGGGCAGGGGACGAGCAGTACTTC

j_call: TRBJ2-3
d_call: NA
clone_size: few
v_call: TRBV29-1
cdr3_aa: CSVVGRITGDTQYF
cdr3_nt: TGCAGCGTTGTTGGACGGATAACAGGGGATACGCAGTATTTT

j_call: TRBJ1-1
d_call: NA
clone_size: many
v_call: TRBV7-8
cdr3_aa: CASSLELIGGTMNTEAFF
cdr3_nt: TGTGCCAGCAGCTTAGAACTCATTGGGGGCACCATGAACACTGAAGCTTTCTTT

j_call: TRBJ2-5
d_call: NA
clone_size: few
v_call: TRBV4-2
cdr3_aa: CASRATGGGETQYF
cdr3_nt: TGTGCCAGCAGGGCCACAGGGGGGGGAGAGACCCAGTACTTC

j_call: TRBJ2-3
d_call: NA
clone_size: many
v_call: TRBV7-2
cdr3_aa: CASNNGRDTQYF
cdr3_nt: TGTGCCAGCAACAACGGGCGGGATACGCAGTATTTT

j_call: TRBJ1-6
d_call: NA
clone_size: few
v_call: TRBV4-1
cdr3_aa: CASSRTQEYNSPLHF
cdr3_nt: TGCGCCAGCAGCCGGACTCAGGAATATAATTCACCCCTCCACTTT

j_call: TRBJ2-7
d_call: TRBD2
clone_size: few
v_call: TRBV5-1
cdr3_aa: CASSLELAGVDEQYF
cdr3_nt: TGCGCCAGCAGCTTGGAATTAGCGGGAGTCGACGAGCAGTACTTC

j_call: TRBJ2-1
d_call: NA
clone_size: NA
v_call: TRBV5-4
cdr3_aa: CASSLARGGTEQFF
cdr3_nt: TGTGCCAGCAGCTTGGCAAGGGGGGGCACTGAGCAGTTCTTC

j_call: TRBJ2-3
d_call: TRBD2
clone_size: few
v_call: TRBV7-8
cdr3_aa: CASSLARPSGGFTQYF
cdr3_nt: TGTGCCAGCAGCTTAGCGAGGCCTAGCGGGGGGTTTACGCAGTATTTT

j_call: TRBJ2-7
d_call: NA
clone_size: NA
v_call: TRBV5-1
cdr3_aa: CASSLSQGGFYEQYF
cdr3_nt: TGCGCCAGCAGCTTGAGCCAGGGGGGCTTCTACGAGCAGTACTTC

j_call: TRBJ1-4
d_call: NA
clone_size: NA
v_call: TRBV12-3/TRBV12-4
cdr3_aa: CASSLEKQVSNEKLFF
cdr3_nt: TGTGCCAGCAGTTTAGAGAAACAGGTATCTAATGAAAAACTGTTTTTT

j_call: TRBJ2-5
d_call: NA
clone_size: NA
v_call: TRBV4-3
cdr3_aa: CAGSQDWLARETQYF
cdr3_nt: TGCGCCGGCAGCCAAGATTGGCTCGCCCGGGAGACCCAGTACTTC

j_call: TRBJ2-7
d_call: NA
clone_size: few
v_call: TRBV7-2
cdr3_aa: CASSTSGRLEGYEQYF
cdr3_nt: TGTGCCAGCAGCACATCGGGCAGGTTGGAGGGCTACGAGCAGTACTTC

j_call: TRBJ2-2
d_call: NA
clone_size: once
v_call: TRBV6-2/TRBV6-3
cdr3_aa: CASSYFSVGELFF
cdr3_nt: TGTGCCAGCAGTTACTTTTCGGTGGGGGAGCTGTTTTTT

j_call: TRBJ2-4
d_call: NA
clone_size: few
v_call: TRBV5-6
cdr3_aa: CASSLETGDIQYF
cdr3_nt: TGTGCCAGCAGCTTGGAGACGGGAGACATTCAGTACTTC

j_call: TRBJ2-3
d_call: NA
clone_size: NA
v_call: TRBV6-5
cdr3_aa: CASSYRGTASTDTQYF
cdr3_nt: TGTGCCAGCAGTTACCGGGGGACGGCTAGCACAGATACGCAGTATTTT

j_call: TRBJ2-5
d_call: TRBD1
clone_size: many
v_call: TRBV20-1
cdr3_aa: CSALYGTGLSETQYF
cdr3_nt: TGCAGTGCCTTATATGGGACAGGGCTCAGTGAGACCCAGTACTTC

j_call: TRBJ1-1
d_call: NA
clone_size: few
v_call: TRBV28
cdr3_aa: CASSSITGTKNTEAFF
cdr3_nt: TGTGCCAGCAGTTCGATAACAGGGACCAAGAACACTGAAGCTTTCTTT

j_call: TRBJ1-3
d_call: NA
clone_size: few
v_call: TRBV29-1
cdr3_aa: CSVRSSGNTIYF
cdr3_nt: TGCAGCGTTAGATCGTCTGGAAACACCATATATTTT

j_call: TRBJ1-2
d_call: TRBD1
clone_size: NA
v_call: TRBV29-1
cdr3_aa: CSVPGTGRMTNYGYTF
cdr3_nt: TGCAGCGTCCCCGGGACAGGGAGAATGACTAACTATGGCTACACCTTC

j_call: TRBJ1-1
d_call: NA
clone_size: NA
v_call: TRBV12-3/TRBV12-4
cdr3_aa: CASTSGGTYTEAFF
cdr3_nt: TGTGCCAGCACTTCCGGGGGAACCTACACTGAAGCTTTCTTT

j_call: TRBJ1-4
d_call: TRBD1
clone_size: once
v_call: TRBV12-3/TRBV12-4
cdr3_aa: CASSRGQGFGTNEKLFF
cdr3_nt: TGTGCCAGCAGTCGAGGACAGGGTTTCGGCACTAATGAAAAACTGTTTTTT

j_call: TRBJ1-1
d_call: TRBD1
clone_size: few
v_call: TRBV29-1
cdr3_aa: CSVDRGLEAFF
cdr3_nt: TGCAGCGTAGACAGGGGCCTTGAAGCTTTCTTT

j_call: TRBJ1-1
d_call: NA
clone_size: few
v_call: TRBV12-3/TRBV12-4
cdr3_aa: CASSFTEVTEAFF
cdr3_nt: TGTGCCAGCAGTTTTACGGAGGTCACTGAAGCTTTCTTT

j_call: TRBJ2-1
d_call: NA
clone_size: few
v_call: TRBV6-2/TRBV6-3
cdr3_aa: CASSYSGRGHNEQFF
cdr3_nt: TGTGCCAGCAGTTACTCGGGGCGGGGCCACAATGAGCAGTTCTTC

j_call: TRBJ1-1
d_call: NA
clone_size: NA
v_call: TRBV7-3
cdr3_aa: CASSWGQPGQTEAFF
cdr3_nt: TGTGCCAGCAGCTGGGGACAACCAGGACAGACTGAAGCTTTCTTT

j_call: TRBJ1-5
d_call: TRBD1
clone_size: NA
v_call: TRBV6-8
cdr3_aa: CASSAGQGQPQHF
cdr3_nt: TGTGCCAGCAGCGCGGGACAGGGCCAGCCCCAGCATTTT

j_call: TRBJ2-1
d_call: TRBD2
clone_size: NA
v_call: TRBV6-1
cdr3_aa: CASRSTGTNSYNEQFF
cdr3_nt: TGTGCCAGCAGGAGTACCGGGACTAACTCCTACAATGAGCAGTTCTTC

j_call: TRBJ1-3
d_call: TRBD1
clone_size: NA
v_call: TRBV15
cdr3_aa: CATNSGGSNTIYF
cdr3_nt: TGTGCCACCAACTCAGGGGGTTCAAACACCATATATTTT